A single sample gave rise to the 8 T cell receptor beta chains below, sequenced in a study of beta chain features in type 1 diabetes. All of the isolated RNA was reverse transcribed, so expressed TCRB transcripts were sequenced. The repertoire was sequenced with immunoSEQ multiplex PCR; TCRdb's copy has only in-frame clones and lacks some. The data show more than 300,000 clones, around 12% seen once. Sequencing input: naive CD4+ T cells from blood. The source is a man between 18 and 29 years old in good health.

This clone occurred a few times. The chain employs TRBV11-1 and TRBJ2-1; D unresolved. Trimming shortened V by 5 bases and J by 0 bases, and 8 bases separated the two germline ends. The CDR3 extends over 14 amino acids. Germline CDR1 is SGHAT and CDR2 is FQDESV (reference sequence). CDR3 nucleotides: TGTGCCAGCAGCCTAGACTCCTCCTACAATGAGCAGTTCTTC. Translated: CASSLDSSYNEQFF.

This chain links TRBV7-2 with TRBJ1-2; possibly TRBD1 for D (6 bases). Germline V CDR1 and CDR2: SGHTA, FQGNSA. The length of the CDR3 is 16 residues. V lost 5 bases, J lost 4 bases, and 20 bases lay in between. The CDR3 loop is CASSLLSTQGGYGYTF. The DNA for the CDR3 is TGTGCCAGCAGCCTACTATCTACACAGGGTGGCTATGGCTACACCTTC.

The table lists this clone with a few counts. V usage is TRBV5-1 and J usage is TRBJ2-2, with a tentative D call TRBD1 (5 bases). Trimming removed 1 base from V and 0 bases from J, with 7 bases in between. The germline gives CDR1 SGHRS, CDR2 YFSETQ. This CDR3 has 15 residues. In DNA form, the CDR3 reads TGCGCCAGCAGCTTGTCACAGGCGAACACCGGGGAGCTGTTTTTT. Its protein is CASSLSQANTGELFF.

This clone was observed a handful of times. The chain employs TRBV30 and TRBJ2-7; weak D call: TRBD1 (5 bases). The CDR3 contains 15 residues. Trimming took off 0 bases at V and 0 bases at J, with 12 bases between the two ends. The germline V gene has CDR1 GTSNPN and CDR2 SVGIG (reference sequence). In DNA form, the CDR3 reads TGTGCCTGGAGTGTAGGGCAGGGCCCCTCCTACGAGCAGTACTTC. Protein sequence: CAWSVGQGPSYEQYF.

The genes are TRBV7-2 and TRBJ2-3, with TRBD1 identical over 10 bases. Germline V gene lookup returns CDR1 SGHTA and CDR2 FQGNSA. The CDR3 contains 15 residues. Trimming removed 5 bases from V and 1 base from J; junction bases left unmatched: 3. CDR3 sequence: CASSPGTGGTDTQYF. The CDR3 DNA sequence: TGTGCCAGCAGCCCGGGGACAGGGGGCACAGATACGCAGTATTTT.

This clone was seen more than once but under ten times. J is TRBJ2-7 and V is TRBV18, with 10 bases that match TRBD1. The germline gives CDR1 KGHSH, CDR2 LQKENI. The length of the CDR3 is 14 residues. The V segment lost 5 bases and the J segment 3 bases; nucleotides outside the gene matches: 4. The CDR3 DNA is TGTGCCAGCTCATCCTGGGACAGGGGCTACGAGCAGTACTTC. As protein: CASSSWDRGYEQYF.

This chain connects TRBV28 to TRBJ1-4; 7 bases agree with TRBD1. V shed 6 bases, J shed 8 bases, and the junction held 9 bases outside the gene matches. This CDR3 is 14 amino acids long. Germline V gives CDR1 MDHEN, CDR2 SYDVKM. This CDR3 reads CASSLQGVREKLFF. The CDR3 DNA follows: TGTGCCAGCAGCCTCCAGGGGGTAAGGGAAAAACTGTTTTTT.

The chain couples TRBV2 to TRBJ2-2, with TRBD1 as a possible D gene (6 bases). V was clipped by 8 bases and J by 0 bases, with 16 bases between them. The CDR3 is 16 residues long. The V gene's germline CDR1 is SNHLY and CDR2 FYNNEI. CDR3 DNA: TGTGCCAGCGGGGGCGCGGTATACGCGAACACCGGGGAGCTGTTTTTT. Amino acids: CASGGAVYANTGELFF.